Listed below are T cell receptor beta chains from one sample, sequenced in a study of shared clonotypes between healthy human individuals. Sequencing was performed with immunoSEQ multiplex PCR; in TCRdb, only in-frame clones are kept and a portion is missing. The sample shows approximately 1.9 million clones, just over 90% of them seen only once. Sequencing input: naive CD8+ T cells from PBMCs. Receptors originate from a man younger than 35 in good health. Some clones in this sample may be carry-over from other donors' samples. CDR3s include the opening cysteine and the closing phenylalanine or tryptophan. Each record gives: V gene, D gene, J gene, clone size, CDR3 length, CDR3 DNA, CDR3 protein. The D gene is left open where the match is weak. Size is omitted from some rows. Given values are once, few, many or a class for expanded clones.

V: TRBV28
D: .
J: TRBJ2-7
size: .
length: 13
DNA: TGTGCCAGCAGTTTCCAGGCCAGGTACGAGCAGTACTTC
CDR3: CASSFQARYEQYF

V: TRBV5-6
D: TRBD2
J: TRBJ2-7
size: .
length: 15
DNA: TGTGCCAGCAGCTTGGGGCGGGAGGGCCCATACGAGCAGTACTTC
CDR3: CASSLGREGPYEQYF

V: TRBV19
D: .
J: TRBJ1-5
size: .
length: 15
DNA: TGTGCCAGTCTGTCCCGGGATGCCAAGGGTCAGCCCCAGCATTTT
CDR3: CASLSRDAKGQPQHF

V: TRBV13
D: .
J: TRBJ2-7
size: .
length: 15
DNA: TGTGCCAGCAGCTTAGATCCAGGGACCTCCTACGAGCAGTACTTC
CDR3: CASSLDPGTSYEQYF

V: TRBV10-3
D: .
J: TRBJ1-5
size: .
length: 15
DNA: TGTGCCATCAGAGCCGGGACGGGTGTAGATCAGCCCCAGCATTTT
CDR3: CAIRAGTGVDQPQHF

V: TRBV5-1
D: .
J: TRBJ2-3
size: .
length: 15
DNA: TGCGCCAGCAGCTTTATTGGGAATAGTGCAGATACGCAGTATTTT
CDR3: CASSFIGNSADTQYF

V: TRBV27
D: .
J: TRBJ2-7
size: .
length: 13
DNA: TGTGCCAGCAGGGACGTGGGAACCTACGAGCAGTACTTC
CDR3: CASRDVGTYEQYF

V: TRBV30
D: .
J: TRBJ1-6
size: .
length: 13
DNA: TGTGCCTGGGTCGACATGGGCCAATCACCCCTCCACTTT
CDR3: CAWVDMGQSPLHF

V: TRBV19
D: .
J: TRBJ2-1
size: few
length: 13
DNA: TGTGCCAGTAGTATAGTAGCCTACAATGAGCAGTTCTTC
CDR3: CASSIVAYNEQFF

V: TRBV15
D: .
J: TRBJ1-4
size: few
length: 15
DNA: TGTGCCACCAGCAGCCGAGTTGCAACTAATGAAAAACTGTTTTTT
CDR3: CATSSRVATNEKLFF

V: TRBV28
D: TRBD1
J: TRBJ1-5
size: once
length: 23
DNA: TGTGCCAGCAGTTTATGGGCAGGGGGTAACACCAATTCCCCGGGGACCCCGGATCAGCCCCAGCATTTT
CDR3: CASSLWAGGNTNSPGTPDQPQHF

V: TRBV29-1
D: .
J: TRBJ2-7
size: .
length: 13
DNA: TGCAGCGTTGAGCCACTGATATCCTACGAGCAGTACTTC
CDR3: CSVEPLISYEQYF

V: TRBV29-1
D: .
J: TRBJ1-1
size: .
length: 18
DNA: TGCAGCGTTGAAGAATCAGTATGGGGAGGGGGGAAGAACACTGAAGCTTTCTTT
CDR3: CSVEESVWGGGKNTEAFF

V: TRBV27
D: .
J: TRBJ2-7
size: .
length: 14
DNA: TGTGCCAGCAGTTTACTGGGACCCGCCTACGAGCAGTACTTC
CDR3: CASSLLGPAYEQYF

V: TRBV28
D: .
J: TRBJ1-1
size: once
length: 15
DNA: TGTGCCAGCAGTTACCCATACCCAACAAACACTGAAGCTTTCTTT
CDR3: CASSYPYPTNTEAFF

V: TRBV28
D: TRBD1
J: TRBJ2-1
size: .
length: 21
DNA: TGTGCCAGCAGCACTCAGTGGGACAGGCGATCGCTAGCGCACTCCTACAATGAGCAGTTCTTC
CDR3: CASSTQWDRRSLAHSYNEQFF

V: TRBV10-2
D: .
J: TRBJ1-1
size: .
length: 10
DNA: TGCGCCAGTAAGGACAGTAGAGCTTTCTTT
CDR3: CASKDSRAFF

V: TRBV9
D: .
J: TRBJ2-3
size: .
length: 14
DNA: TGTGCCAGCAGCGAGAGGGCGTTCACAGATACGCAGTATTTT
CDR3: CASSERAFTDTQYF

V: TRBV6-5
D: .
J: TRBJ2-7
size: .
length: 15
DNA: TGTGCCAGCAGTTACGGGGCTGGCCTCTCCTACGAGCAGTACTTC
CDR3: CASSYGAGLSYEQYF

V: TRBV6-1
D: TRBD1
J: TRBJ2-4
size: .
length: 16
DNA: TGTGCCAGCAGTGAGTCATCAGGGGGATTTGGAAACATTCAGTACTTC
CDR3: CASSESSGGFGNIQYF

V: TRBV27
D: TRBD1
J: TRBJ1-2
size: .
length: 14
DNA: TGTGCCAGCAGTTCCCGGGACAGCATCTATGGCTACACCTTC
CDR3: CASSSRDSIYGYTF

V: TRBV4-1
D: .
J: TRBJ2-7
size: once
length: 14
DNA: TGCGCCAGCAGCCAAGGGCTAGGGCTATACGAGCAGTACTTC
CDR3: CASSQGLGLYEQYF

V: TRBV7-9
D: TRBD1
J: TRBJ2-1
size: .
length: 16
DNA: TGTGCCAGCAGGAGTGGAACAGGGGGGACCTACAATGAGCAGTTCTTC
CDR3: CASRSGTGGTYNEQFF

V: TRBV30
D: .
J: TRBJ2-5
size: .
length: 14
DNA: TGTGCCTGGATCCCGGACCTGGGCCTTAAAGCCCAGTACTTC
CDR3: CAWIPDLGLKAQYF

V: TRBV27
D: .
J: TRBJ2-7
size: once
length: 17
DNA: TGTGCCAGCAGTTTAAGGGAACCGATTTCCCGCTCCTACGAGCAGTACTTC
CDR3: CASSLREPISRSYEQYF

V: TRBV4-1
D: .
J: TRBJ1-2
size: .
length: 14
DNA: TGCGCCAGCAGCCAAAATAGGCGTGCCGCTGGCTACACCTTC
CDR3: CASSQNRRAAGYTF

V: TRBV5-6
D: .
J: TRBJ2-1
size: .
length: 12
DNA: TGTGCCAGCAGCTTTGCTGTCAATGAGCAGTTCTTC
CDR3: CASSFAVNEQFF

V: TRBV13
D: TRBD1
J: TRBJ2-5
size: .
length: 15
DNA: TGTGCCAGCAGCGCAAACACAGGGGACCAAGAGACCCAGTACTTC
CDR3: CASSANTGDQETQYF

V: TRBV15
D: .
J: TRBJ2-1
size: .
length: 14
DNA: TGTGCCACCAGCTCCCCGGCGGACTACAATGAGCAGTTCTTC
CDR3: CATSSPADYNEQFF

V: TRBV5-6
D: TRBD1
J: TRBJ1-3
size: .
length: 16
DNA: TGTGCCAGCAGCTTGGGGACAGGAGTCTCTGGAAACACCATATATTTT
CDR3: CASSLGTGVSGNTIYF

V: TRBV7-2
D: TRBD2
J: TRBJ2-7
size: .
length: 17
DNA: TGTGCCAGCAGCTTATTCCCGGGACTAGCGGAGCCCTACGAGCAGTACTTC
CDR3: CASSLFPGLAEPYEQYF

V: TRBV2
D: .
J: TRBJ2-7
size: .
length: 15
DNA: TGTGCCAGCAGTGTAAGGCCGACTACACCCTACGAGCAGTACTTC
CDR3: CASSVRPTTPYEQYF

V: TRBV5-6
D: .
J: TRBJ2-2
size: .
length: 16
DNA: TGTGCCAGCAGCTTTAGGGGGGCGCGAGGCACCGGGGAGCTGTTTTTT
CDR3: CASSFRGARGTGELFF

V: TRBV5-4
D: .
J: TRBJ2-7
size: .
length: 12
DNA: TGTGCCAGCAGCTCAAAAGTTGAGGAGCAGTACTTC
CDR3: CASSSKVEEQYF

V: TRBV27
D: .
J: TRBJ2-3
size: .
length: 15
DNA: TGTGCCAGCAGTTTACAGACCTCTAGCACAGATACGCAGTATTTT
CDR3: CASSLQTSSTDTQYF

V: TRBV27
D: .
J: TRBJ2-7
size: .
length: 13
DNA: TGTGCCAGCAGTTTGGGCCATTTGGTCGAGCAGTACTTC
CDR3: CASSLGHLVEQYF

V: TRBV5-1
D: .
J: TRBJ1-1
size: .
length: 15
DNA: TGCGCCAGCAGCTTGGTCGGGGGGACGAACACTGAAGCTTTCTTT
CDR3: CASSLVGGTNTEAFF

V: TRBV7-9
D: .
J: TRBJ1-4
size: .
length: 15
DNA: TGTGCCAGCAGCCCCCCAGGGGCAACTAATGAAAAACTGTTTTTT
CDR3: CASSPPGATNEKLFF